The 31 T cell receptor beta chains below come from one sample, sequenced in a study of T cells in Graves' hyperthyroidism and ophthalmopathy. The source material, RNA transcripts, was used to amplify TCR beta CDR3 regions. An initial round of RT-PCR targeting the TCR CDR3 relied on the HTBI primer set. TCRdb processed the multiplex PCR reads anew with MiXCR; each CDR3 protein has one entry. There are hundreds of thousands of distinct CDR3 sequences in the sample; about 15% occur only once, and roughly 25% lies in the top ten. Input material: blood. These receptors were taken from a woman aged 25 to 45 with Graves' hyperthyroidism.

Many counts were recorded for this clonotype. The chain uses TRBV2 and TRBJ2-7; D gene uncertain. V lost 8 bases to trimming and J lost 2 bases, with 7 bases between them. From germline, CDR1 is SNHLY and CDR2 FYNNEI. The CDR3 runs 11 residues. The CDR3 bases are TGTGCCAGCGACGGAACCTACGAGCAGTACTTC. Its protein is CASDGTYEQYF.

This clonotype was counted a few times. The chain employs TRBV19 and TRBJ2-7, with D perhaps matching TRBD1 or TRBD2 (5 bases each). The CDR3 has 14 residues. V lost 3 bases to trimming and J lost 7 bases, with 16 bases between them. From germline, CDR1 is LNHDA and CDR2 SQIVND (reference sequence). The CDR3 nucleotides read TGTGCCAGTAGTATCTCTAGCCAGAACAGGGAGCAGTACTTC. This codes for CASSISSQNREQYF. Combining the CDR3 with reference TRBV19 and TRBJ2-7 gives the whole variable domain DGGITQSPKYLFRKEGQNVTLSCEQNLNHDAMYWYRQDPGQGLRLIYYSQIVNDFQKGDIAEGYSVSREKKESFPLTVTSAQKNPTAFYLCASSISSQNREQYFGPGTRLTVT.

Only a few counts were recorded for this clonotype. This chain links TRBV28 with TRBJ1-2; TRBD1 might be the D (5 bases). The CDR3 length is 12 residues. Germline-derived CDR1 and CDR2 are MDHEN and SYDVKM. V was trimmed by 9 bases and J by 9 bases, leaving 17 bases between them. CDR3 sequence (DNA): TGTGCCAGTTTTGTTCCAGGGATGAGCTACACCTTC. Residues: CASFVPGMSYTF.

This clonotype was found a few times. The chain recombines TRBV30 with TRBJ1-1; no definite D call. The CDR3 spans 13 residues. V was clipped by 5 bases and J by 7 bases, with 17 bases between them. Germline values: CDR1 GTSNPN, CDR2 SVGIG (reference sequence). This CDR3 is CAWQLSESGEAFF. CDR3 in DNA: TGTGCCTGGCAACTCAGTGAGAGTGGTGAAGCTTTCTTT.

The CDR3 DNA follows: TGTGCCAGCAGCTTAGCCTACTCCTTGCCACTGTTTTTT. Amino acids: CASSLAYSLPLFF. The V call is TRBV7-2, the J call TRBJ1-4, with D uncertain. CDR3 length: 13 amino acids. V was cut by 0 bases and J by 13 bases, with 12 bases left in between. From germline, CDR1 is SGHTA and CDR2 FQGNSA.

This clonotype was seen many times. The chain employs TRBV18 and TRBJ2-7; D may be TRBD1 or TRBD2 (5 bases each). The CDR3 is made up of 14 amino acids. V was pared by 6 bases and J by 3 bases, with 15 bases between. CDR1 and CDR2 from the germline V gene are KGHSH and LQKENI. The DNA of the CDR3 is TGTGCCAGCTCTCTCCGGGGCCCGTTCTACGAGCAGTACTTC. It codes for CASSLRGPFYEQYF.

In its sample, this clonotype was seen a few times. The chain joins TRBV9 to TRBJ2-7, with D maybe TRBD1 (6 bases). Trimming took 3 bases from V and 3 from J, leaving 16 bases between them. The CDR3 consists of 15 residues. CDR1 is SGDLS, CDR2 YYNGEE, per germline. The CDR3 reads CASSAAQTGSYEQYF. CDR3 DNA: TGTGCCAGCAGCGCCGCCCAGACAGGAAGCTACGAGCAGTACTTC.

The rearrangement uses TRBV19 and TRBJ2-2, with D uncertain. With 1 base removed from V and 6 bases from J, the gap between germline ends came to 6 bases. The CDR3 is made up of 13 amino acids. The germline V gene has CDR1 LNHDA and CDR2 SQIVND (reference sequence). CDR3 protein: CASSIGVPGELFF. The CDR3 DNA follows: TGTGCCAGTAGTATAGGTGTCCCCGGGGAGCTGTTTTTT.

This clonotype was picked up many times. This chain links TRBV28 with TRBJ2-7; 8 nucleotides agree with TRBD2. The germline gives CDR1 MDHEN, CDR2 SYDVKM. The CDR3 totals 13 residues. The ends lost 5 bases at V and 4 bases at J; junction bases unmatched: 4. In DNA, the CDR3 is TGTGCCAGCAGTAGCGGGAGCCCATACGAGCAGTACTTC. This sequence encodes CASSSGSPYEQYF. The full variable domain, with the rest looked up from reference TRBV28 and TRBJ2-7, is DVKVTQSSRYLVKRTGEKVFLECVQDMDHENMFWYRQDPGLGLRLIYFSYDVKMKEKGDIPEGYSVSREKKERFSLILESASTNQTSMYLCASSSGSPYEQYFGPGTRLTVT.

In its sample, this clonotype was seen a few times. V usage is TRBV20-1 and J usage is TRBJ2-7; D unclear. The CDR3 spans 14 residues. Germline V gives CDR1 DFQATT, CDR2 SNEGSKA (reference sequence). V lost 0 bases and J lost 1, with 10 bases in between. CDR3 in DNA: TGCAGTGCTAGAGACCCGGGTACTTCCTACGAGCAGTACTTC. It codes for CSARDPGTSYEQYF.

The chain links TRBV29-1 to TRBJ1-2; perhaps TRBD1 as D (6 bases). The CDR3 covers 11 residues. The V end was cut by 7 bases, the J end by 4 bases, with 10 bases between. Germline CDR1 SQVTM, CDR2 ANQGSEA. The CDR3 DNA is TGCAGCGACGAAGGGGGCTATGGCTACACCTTC. Protein sequence: CSDEGGYGYTF.

This clonotype was seen repeatedly, ten times or more. This sequence joins TRBV6-5 and TRBJ2-3, with D perhaps given as TRBD1 or TRBD2 (6 bases each). V lost 1 base to trimming and J lost 2 bases, with 16 bases between them. This CDR3 is built from 17 residues. The germline V gene encodes CDR1 MNHEY and CDR2 SVGAGI. DNA of the CDR3: TGTGCCAGCAGTTACTTCCCTCAGGGGAGGAACACAGATACGCAGTATTTT. Translating it yields CASSYFPQGRNTDTQYF.

This clonotype was seen at least ten times. The gene calls are TRBV30 and TRBJ2-2, with D tentatively TRBD2 (6 bases). CDR1 GTSNPN and CDR2 SVGIG come from the germline V gene (reference sequence). The CDR3 spans 15 residues. Trimming removed 0 bases at V and 2 bases at J, with 10 bases between. CDR3 bases: TGTGCCTGGAGTGTTTGGGGACTTAACACCGGGGAGCTGTTTTTT. Amino acids: CAWSVWGLNTGELFF. The complete variable domain, with remaining parts taken from reference TRBV30 and TRBJ2-2, reads SQTIHQWPATLVQPVGSPLSLECTVEGTSNPNLYWYRQAAGRGLQLLFYSVGIGQISSEVPQNLSASRPQDRQFILSSKKLLLSDSGFYLCAWSVWGLNTGELFFGEGSRLTVL.

At least ten counts were recorded for this clonotype. The V and J genes are TRBV11-1 and TRBJ2-7; D may be TRBD1 (5 bases). The CDR3 contains 16 residues. Germline assignment: CDR1 SGHAT and CDR2 FQDESV (reference sequence). The V end was cut by 5 bases, the J end by 2 bases, with 19 bases between. The CDR3 DNA follows: TGTGCCAGCAGCCCGGGTAGCTTTAGGACAACCTACGAGCAGTACTTC. Translation gives CASSPGSFRTTYEQYF.

This clonotype was observed many times. V and J are TRBV2 and TRBJ2-6; D not certain. Germline assignment: CDR1 SNHLY and CDR2 FYNNEI. There are 18 residues in the CDR3. Trimming shortened V by 8 bases and J by 0 bases, and 20 bases separated the two germline ends. Here the CDR3 reads CASRPQIPEVSGANVLTF. The CDR3 DNA reads as TGTGCCAGCCGCCCCCAGATACCCGAGGTCTCTGGGGCCAACGTCCTGACTTTC.

The V call is TRBV6-1, the J call TRBJ2-7; D possibly matches TRBD1 or TRBD2 (5 bases each). The V gene's germline CDR1 is MNHNS and CDR2 SASEGT. The V end was cut by 3 bases, the J end by 3 bases, with 18 bases between. This CDR3 has 16 residues. CDR3 amino acids: CASSDASGTILYEQYF. The CDR3 region has the DNA TGTGCCAGCAGTGATGCCTCCGGGACGATCCTCTACGAGCAGTACTTC.

The chain couples TRBV30 to TRBJ1-6, with no clear D. The germline CDR1 and CDR2 sequences are GTSNPN and SVGIG (reference sequence). This CDR3 is built from 14 residues. V was shortened by 0 bases and J by 11 bases, with 14 bases between the two germline ends. The DNA for the CDR3 is TGTGCCTGGAGTGTAGTTGGAAGTTCGGCACCCCTCCACTTT. Its protein is CAWSVVGSSAPLHF.

This clonotype was observed a few times. This chain uses TRBV3-1 with TRBJ2-1; D is possibly TRBD1 or TRBD2 (5 bases each). The V gene's germline CDR1 is LGHDT and CDR2 YNNKEL (reference sequence). CDR3 size: 16 residues. V was cut by 0 bases and J by 4 bases, with 13 bases left in between. The CDR3 nucleotides read TGTGCCAGCAGCCAAGATGGGACGGAGGTTTACAATGAGCAGTTCTTC. It is translated as CASSQDGTEVYNEQFF.

The chain employs TRBV20-1 and TRBJ2-1; 14 bases match TRBD2. The length of the CDR3 is 14 residues. V shed 8 bases and J 8 bases; nucleotides not matched to a gene: 8. Per the germline V gene, CDR1 is DFQATT and CDR2 is SNEGSKA (reference sequence). The CDR3 is CSSGGLAGAHEQFF. CDR3 nucleotide sequence: TGCAGTTCGGGGGGACTAGCGGGAGCCCATGAGCAGTTCTTC.

This clonotype was recorded many times. V usage is TRBV20-1 and J usage is TRBJ1-1, with D hard to call. Trimming took 3 bases from V and 1 from J, leaving 9 bases between them. The CDR3 consists of 13 residues. Germline V gives CDR1 DFQATT, CDR2 SNEGSKA (reference sequence). The CDR3 nucleotides are TGCAGTGCTAGGGCCAGCAGGAACACTGAAGCTTTCTTT. It yields the protein CSARASRNTEAFF.

In this sample, this clonotype turned up many times. The rearrangement links TRBV28 to TRBJ2-3, with TRBD2 matching over 7 bases. With 6 bases clipped from V and 1 base from J, the junction kept 7 bases outside the gene matches. This CDR3 has 15 amino acids. Germline CDR1 is MDHEN and CDR2 is SYDVKM. This chain's CDR3 is CASRLHREGTDTQYF. The CDR3 bases are TGTGCCAGCAGGCTTCATCGGGAGGGCACAGATACGCAGTATTTT.

The chain is built from TRBV5-1 and TRBJ2-1; D might be TRBD1 (5 bases). The CDR3 totals 15 residues. V was cut by 4 bases and J by 9 bases, with 20 bases left in between. CDR1 SGHRS and CDR2 YFSETQ come from the germline V gene. The CDR3 bases are TGCGCCAGCAGCGAGAGGACAACGGCCTACTCTGAGCAGTTCTTC. Encoded protein: CASSERTTAYSEQFF.

This clonotype has more than one count but fewer than ten. The chain uses TRBV27 and TRBJ1-6; D is unclear. This CDR3 region has 13 residues. Germline CDR1 and CDR2: MNHEY and SMNVEV (reference sequence). Trimming cost V 3 bases and J 14 bases, with 14 bases left between them. The DNA for the CDR3 is TGTGCCAGCAGTTTGGCCTCTCAAGCAACCCTCCACTTT. The encoded protein is CASSLASQATLHF.

This clonotype was detected only a few times. This chain joins TRBV28 and TRBJ2-7; no clear D gene. Germline V gene sequence: CDR1 MDHEN, CDR2 SYDVKM. CDR3 length: 13 residues. The germline V and J ends were trimmed by 9 bases and 3 bases, with 15 bases remaining between them. The CDR3 sequence: CASFNLGDYEQYF. DNA for the CDR3: TGTGCCAGTTTCAACTTGGGCGACTACGAGCAGTACTTC.

The chain employs TRBV10-3 and TRBJ2-3, with 8 bases identical to TRBD2. V was pared by 4 bases and J by 4 bases, with 13 bases of the junction left unmatched. The CDR3 is 17 residues long. Germline values: CDR1 ENHRY, CDR2 SYGVKD. The CDR3 nucleotides are TGTGCCATCAGTGCCGGAGGGACGGGACTAGGTGCAGATACGCAGTATTTT. It is translated as CAISAGGTGLGADTQYF.

This clonotype was seen once. A read error is possible here, since a much larger clone lies one base away. This chain joins TRBV7-3 and TRBJ2-1; either TRBD1 or TRBD2 may supply D (6 bases each). The J call is uncertain, as TRBJ2-7 better fits the DNA end. This CDR3 contains 13 residues. Germline CDR1 SGHTA, CDR2 FQGTGA. The CDR3 sequence: CASSLKGGNEQYF. The DNA of the CDR3 is TGTGCCAGCAGCTTAAAGGGGGGCAATGAGCAGTACTTC.

This clonotype has at least ten counts. V is TRBV6-2 or TRBV6-3 and J is TRBJ1-1; no reliable D call. The length of the CDR3 is 14 residues. Germline loops: CDR1 MNHEY, CDR2 SVGEGT. Trimming left V 6 bases short and J 3 bases short, with 14 bases between. CDR3 DNA: TGTGCCAGCAGCTCTATCTGGGGTGACACTGAAGCTTTCTTT. This translates into CASSSIWGDTEAFF.

This clonotype was counted many times. V and J are TRBV28 and TRBJ1-5; TRBD1 aligns across 9 bases. Germline V gene lookup returns CDR1 MDHEN and CDR2 SYDVKM. Trimming at V came to 6 bases and at J to 6 bases, leaving 12 bases not matched to a gene. The CDR3 length is 16 residues. The CDR3 nucleotides are TGTGCCAGCAGCTTAAAAACAGGGGGCCGGAGTCAGCCCCAGCATTTT. Translating it yields CASSLKTGGRSQPQHF. Complete variable domain (other parts from reference TRBV28 and TRBJ1-5): DVKVTQSSRYLVKRTGEKVFLECVQDMDHENMFWYRQDPGLGLRLIYFSYDVKMKEKGDIPEGYSVSREKKERFSLILESASTNQTSMYLCASSLKTGGRSQPQHFGDGTRLSIL.

The V and J genes are TRBV12-3 or TRBV12-4 and TRBJ2-4, with D perhaps TRBD1 (5 bases). The CDR3 totals 16 residues. V dropped 8 bases and J dropped 1 base, with 18 bases sitting between them. The CDR3 region is CASANSGSVAKNIQYF. CDR3 in DNA: TGTGCCAGCGCTAATTCAGGGTCTGTGGCCAAAAACATTCAGTACTTC.

The sample holds many counts of this clonotype. This chain links TRBV28 with TRBJ2-2; no clear D. V lost 6 bases and J 8 bases, leaving 16 bases between the germline ends. Germline CDR1 reads MDHEN; CDR2 reads SYDVKM. The CDR3 totals 14 residues. CDR3 region: CASRPLSNGGELFF. CDR3 nucleotides: TGTGCCAGCAGGCCGTTATCGAACGGTGGGGAGCTGTTTTTT. Filled out from reference TRBV28 and TRBJ2-2, the complete variable domain reads DVKVTQSSRYLVKRTGEKVFLECVQDMDHENMFWYRQDPGLGLRLIYFSYDVKMKEKGDIPEGYSVSREKKERFSLILESASTNQTSMYLCASRPLSNGGELFFGEGSRLTVL.

The chain combines TRBV7-9 with TRBJ2-5; D may be TRBD1 (5 bases). This CDR3 has 16 amino acids. Trimming cost V 3 bases and J 5 bases, with 19 bases left between them. Germline loops: CDR1 SEHNR, CDR2 FQNEAQ (reference sequence). CDR3 loop: CASSFPASGLGETQYF. Here the CDR3 DNA reads TGTGCCAGCAGCTTTCCGGCTTCAGGGTTGGGGGAGACCCAGTACTTC.